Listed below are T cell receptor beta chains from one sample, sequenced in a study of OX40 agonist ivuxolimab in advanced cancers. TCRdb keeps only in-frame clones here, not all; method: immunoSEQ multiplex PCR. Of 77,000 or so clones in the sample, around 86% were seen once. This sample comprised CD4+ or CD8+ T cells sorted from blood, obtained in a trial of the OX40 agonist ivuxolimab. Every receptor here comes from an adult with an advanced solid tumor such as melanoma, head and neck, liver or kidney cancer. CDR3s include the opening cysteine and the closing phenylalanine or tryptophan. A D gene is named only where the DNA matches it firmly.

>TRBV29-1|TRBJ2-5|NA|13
CSVEDLQKETQYF
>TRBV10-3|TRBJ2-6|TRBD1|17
CAISGTGGSSGANVLTF
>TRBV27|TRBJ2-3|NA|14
CASRWGALTDTQYF
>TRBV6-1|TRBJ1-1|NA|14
CASSEAGGNTEAFF
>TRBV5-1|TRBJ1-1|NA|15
CASMVDGRMNTEAFF
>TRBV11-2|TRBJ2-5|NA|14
CASSLLALQETQYF
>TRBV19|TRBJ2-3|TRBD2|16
CASSIEGLAGVDTQYF
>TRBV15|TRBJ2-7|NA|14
CATSREDTSYEQYF
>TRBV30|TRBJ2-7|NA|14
CAWTRMSGFDEQYF
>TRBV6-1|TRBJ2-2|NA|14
CASSEPTTPGELFF
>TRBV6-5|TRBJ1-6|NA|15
CASSYGVAANSPLHF
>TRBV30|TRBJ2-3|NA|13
CAGGGRWADTQYF
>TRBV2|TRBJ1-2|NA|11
CASRVGYGYTF